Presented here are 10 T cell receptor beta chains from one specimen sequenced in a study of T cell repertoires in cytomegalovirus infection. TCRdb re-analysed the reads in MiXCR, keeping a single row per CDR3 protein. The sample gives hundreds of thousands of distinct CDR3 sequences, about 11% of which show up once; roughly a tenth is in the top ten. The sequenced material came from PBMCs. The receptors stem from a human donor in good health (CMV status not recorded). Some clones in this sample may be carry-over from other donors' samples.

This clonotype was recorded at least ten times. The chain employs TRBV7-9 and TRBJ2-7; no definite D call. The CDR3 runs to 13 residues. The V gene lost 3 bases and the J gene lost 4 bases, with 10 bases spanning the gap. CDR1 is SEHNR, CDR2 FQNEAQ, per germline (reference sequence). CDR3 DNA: TGTGCCAGCAGCTTTGTCCCCAGTTACGAGCAGTACTTC. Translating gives CASSFVPSYEQYF.

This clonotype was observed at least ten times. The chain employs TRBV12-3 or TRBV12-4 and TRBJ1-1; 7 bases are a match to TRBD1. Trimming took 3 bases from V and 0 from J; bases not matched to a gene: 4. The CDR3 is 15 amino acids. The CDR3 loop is CASSFGDRVNTEAFF. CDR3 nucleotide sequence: TGTGCCAGCAGTTTCGGTGACAGGGTGAACACTGAAGCTTTCTTT.

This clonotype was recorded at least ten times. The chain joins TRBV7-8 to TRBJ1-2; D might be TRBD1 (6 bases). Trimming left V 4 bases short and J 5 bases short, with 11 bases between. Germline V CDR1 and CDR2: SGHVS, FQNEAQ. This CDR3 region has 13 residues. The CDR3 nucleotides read TGTGCCAGCAGCTCCGGACAGAAATATGGCTACACCTTC. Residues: CASSSGQKYGYTF.

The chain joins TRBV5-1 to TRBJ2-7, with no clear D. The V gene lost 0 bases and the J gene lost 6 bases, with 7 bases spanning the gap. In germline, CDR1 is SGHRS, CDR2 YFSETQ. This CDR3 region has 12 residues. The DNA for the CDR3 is TGCGCCAGCAGCTTGGTTGACTCCGAGCAGTACTTC. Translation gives CASSLVDSEQYF. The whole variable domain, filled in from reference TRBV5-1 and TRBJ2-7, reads KAGVTQTPRYLIKTRGQQVTLSCSPISGHRSVSWYQQTPGQGLQFLFEYFSETQRNKGNFPGRFSGRQFSNSRSEMNVSTLELGDSALYLCASSLVDSEQYFGPGTRLTVT.

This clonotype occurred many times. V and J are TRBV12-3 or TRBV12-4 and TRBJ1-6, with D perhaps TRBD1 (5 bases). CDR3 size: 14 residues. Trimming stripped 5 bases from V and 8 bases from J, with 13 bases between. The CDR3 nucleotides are TGTGCCAGCAGTGGGACTGCTAAAGATTCACCCCTCCACTTT. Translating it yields CASSGTAKDSPLHF.

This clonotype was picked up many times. CDR3 sequence (DNA): TGTGCCAGCAGTTACTCGAAGGACAGGCCACCGTACTTC. This translates into CASSYSKDRPPYF. This chain joins TRBV6-5 and TRBJ2-7, with 7 bases lining up with TRBD1. Germline values: CDR1 MNHEY, CDR2 SVGAGI. The CDR3 extends over 13 amino acids. Losses at the gene ends were 0 bases for V and 12 bases for J; bases not matched to a gene: 8.

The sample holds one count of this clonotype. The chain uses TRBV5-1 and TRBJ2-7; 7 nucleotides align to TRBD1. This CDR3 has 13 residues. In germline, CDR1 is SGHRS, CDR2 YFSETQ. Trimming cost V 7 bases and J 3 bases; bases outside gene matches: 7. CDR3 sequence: CASRRTGDYEQYF. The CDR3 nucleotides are TGCGCCAGCCGTCGCACAGGGGACTACGAGCAGTACTTC.

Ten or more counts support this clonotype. The CDR3 DNA reads as TGTGCCAGCAGCCGATCGCCATTTCAGCCCCAGCATTTT. Protein product: CASSRSPFQPQHF. This chain links TRBV4-2 with TRBJ1-5; no definite D call. V was pared by 4 bases and J by 6 bases, with 10 bases between. This CDR3 has 13 amino acids. Per germline, CDR1 LGHNA and CDR2 YNFKEQ.

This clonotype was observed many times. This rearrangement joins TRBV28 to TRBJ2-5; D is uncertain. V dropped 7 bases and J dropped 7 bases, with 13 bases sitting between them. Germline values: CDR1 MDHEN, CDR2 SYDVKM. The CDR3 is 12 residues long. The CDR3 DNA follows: TGTGCCAGCACCTCCACTACCGGGACCCAGTACTTC. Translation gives CASTSTTGTQYF.

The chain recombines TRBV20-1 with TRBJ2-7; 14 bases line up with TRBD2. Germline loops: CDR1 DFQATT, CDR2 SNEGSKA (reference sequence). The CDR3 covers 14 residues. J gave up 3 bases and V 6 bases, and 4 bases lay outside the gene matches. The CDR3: CSADGTSGSYEQYF. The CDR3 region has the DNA TGCAGTGCAGACGGGACTAGCGGGAGCTACGAGCAGTACTTC.